A single count supports the clone carrying this T cell receptor (beta chain). Participants, about 18 to 90 years old, spanned some 23 US areas. The table came from immunoSEQ multiplex PCR; TCRdb's copy has only in-frame clones and leaves some out. Here the sample spans fewer than 350,000 clones, approximately 90% being singletons. The CDR3 has 16 amino acids. Germline loops: CDR1 LNHDA, CDR2 SQIVND (reference sequence). V dropped 7 bases and J dropped 9; count of bases not matched to a gene: 18. This sample stems from a study of blood T cell repertoires in COVID-19. Whole-study context: COVID-19 samples collected from the United States, Italy and Spain covered acute and convalescent phases.

The sequencing input was PBMCs or T cells enriched from blood (not recorded which). This receptor was identified in a woman under 40 with acute COVID-19. The chain uses TRBV19 and TRBJ2-1; TRBD2 matches 7 bases. CDR3 bases: TGTGCCAGTACTCCCCAAAGGGCTAGCGGAAGGGGTGAGCAGTTCTTC. Its translation: CASTPQRASGRGEQFF.